Sequencing of this T cell receptor beta chain was carried out in a study of beta chain features in type 1 diabetes. Background on the study: The study examined roughly 110,000,000 sorted cells across all samples. General observations from the study: A closer apparent resemblance between naive, central memory and Treg TCRB repertoires was seen in patients than in healthy donors.

This clone was found a few times. Its antigen remains unidentified. The study reverse transcribed the entire isolated RNA, so it sequenced expressed TCRB transcripts. Clones were read by immunoSEQ multiplex PCR, and TCRdb kept only the in-frame ones, dropping some. The sample lists approximately 470,000 clones, 30% occurring once. The CDR3 is 15 amino acids. Germline CDR1 and CDR2: PRHDT and FYEKMQ (reference sequence). V gave up 5 bases and J gave up 4 bases; unmatched junction bases: 7. V usage is TRBV13 and J usage is TRBJ1-3, with TRBD1 matching over 8 bases. The specimen sequenced was naive CD4+ T cells from blood. This receptor was taken from a man aged 18 to 30 in good health. This CDR3 is CASSLRTGRGNTIYF. CDR3 DNA: TGTGCCAGCAGCCTGAGGACAGGGCGAGGAAACACCATATATTTT.